This T cell receptor (beta chain) appears in the sequencing data of a study of shared clonotypes between healthy human individuals. Study-wide results and caveats: Blood alone was sampled, and tissue repertoires likely differ.

About this clone: Its target is unknown.

Selected positively for CCR7 and CD45RO-negative, naive CD8 cells excluded terminally differentiated effector memory CD45RA+ cells. Deletions cut 0 bases from V and 2 bases from J, with 13 bases between. The germline V gene encodes CDR1 SEHNR and CDR2 FQNEAQ (reference sequence). This CDR3 comprises 16 residues. The genomic DNA of each subset was split evenly across several immunoSEQ plates. The method was immunoSEQ multiplex PCR; TCRdb's version includes in-frame clones alone and lacks a portion of them. The sample gives about 2 million clones, roughly 95% of which show up once; 0.85% to 1.3% is in the top ten.

Source material: naive CD8+ T cells sorted from blood. The TCR was taken from a man aged 18 to 29 in good health. The chain employs TRBV7-9 and TRBJ2-5, with D possibly matching TRBD2 (6 bases). CDR3 sequence reads: CASSLAGLSDQETQYF. The CDR3 DNA reads as TGTGCCAGCAGCTTAGCGGGACTCTCCGATCAAGAGACCCAGTACTTC.